This TCR beta chain was obtained from a study of T-cell memory formation after mild COVID-19. The study, taken as a whole, reports: Contracting clones localized mainly to CM and EM when CD4+ and mainly to EMRA when CD8+. In pre-infection memory, a portion of responding clones appeared, which suggested that cross-reactive memory joined.

CDR3 size: 15 residues. Germline V lookup: CDR1 LGHNA, CDR2 YSLEER. The V and J ends lost 3 bases and 0 bases respectively, with 8 bases between them. TCRdb fed the 5' RACE reads into MiXCR, producing one record per CDR3 protein. The sample gives roughly 80,000 distinct CDR3 sequences, roughly 25% of which show up once; roughly two fifths is in the top ten. This clonotype was counted at least ten times. The antigen remains unidentified. Input material: PBMCs or a T cell subset sorted from them (not recorded which). This TCR was recovered from a young man who had mild COVID-19 (a few samples of this study predate the infection). Cell type and time point are not known. V and J are TRBV4-3 and TRBJ2-2, with D hard to call. CDR3 nucleotide sequence: TGCGCCAGCAGCCAGGTGTCCACGAACACCGGGGAGCTGTTTTTT. The encoded protein is CASSQVSTNTGELFF.